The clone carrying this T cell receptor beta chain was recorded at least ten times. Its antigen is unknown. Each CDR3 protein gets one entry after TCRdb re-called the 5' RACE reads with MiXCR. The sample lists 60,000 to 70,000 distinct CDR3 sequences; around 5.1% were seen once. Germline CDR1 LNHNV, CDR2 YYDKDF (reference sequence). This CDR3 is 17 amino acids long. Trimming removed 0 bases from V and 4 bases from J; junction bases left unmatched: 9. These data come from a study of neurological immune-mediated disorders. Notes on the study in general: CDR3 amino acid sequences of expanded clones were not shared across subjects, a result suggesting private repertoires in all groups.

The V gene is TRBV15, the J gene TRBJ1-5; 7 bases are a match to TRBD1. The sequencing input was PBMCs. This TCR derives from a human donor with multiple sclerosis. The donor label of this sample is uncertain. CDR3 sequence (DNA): TGTGCCACCAGCAGAGATCGGGGGGGGGACAGTAATCAGCCCCAGCATTTT. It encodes CATSRDRGGDSNQPQHF.